The source of this T cell receptor beta chain is a study of blood T cell repertoires in COVID-19. Authors' analysis steps: Reference gene primers were amplified, and this amplification served to estimate nucleated cell counts. Using immunoSEQ multiplex PCR, the repertoire was profiled, and TCRdb retains in-frame clones only, with some absent. V and J calls and clone size are copied from that table; D and trimming were computed from the DNA. The data contain 390,000 or so clones, roughly nine tenths of them singletons. V lost 5 bases, J lost 2 bases, and 15 bases lay in between. This CDR3 contains 15 residues. Germline V gene sequence: CDR1 SGHVS, CDR2 FNYEAQ.

Sequencing was carried out using peripheral blood. The V gene is TRBV7-6, the J gene TRBJ2-5; D is perhaps TRBD1 (6 bases). The sequence was collected from a woman aged 25 to 45 with COVID-19, enrolled during active disease. The CDR3 nucleotides are TGTGCCAGCAGCCCAGGGGTGAGGCCTCAAGAGACCCAGTACTTC. Translated: CASSPGVRPQETQYF. Based on the CDR3 plus reference TRBV7-6 and TRBJ2-5, the full variable domain is GAGVSQSPRYKVTKRGQDVALRCDPISGHVSLYWYRQALGQGPEFLTYFNYEAQQDKSGLPNDRFSAERPEGSISTLTIQRTEQRDSAMYRCASSPGVRPQETQYFGPGTRLLVL.